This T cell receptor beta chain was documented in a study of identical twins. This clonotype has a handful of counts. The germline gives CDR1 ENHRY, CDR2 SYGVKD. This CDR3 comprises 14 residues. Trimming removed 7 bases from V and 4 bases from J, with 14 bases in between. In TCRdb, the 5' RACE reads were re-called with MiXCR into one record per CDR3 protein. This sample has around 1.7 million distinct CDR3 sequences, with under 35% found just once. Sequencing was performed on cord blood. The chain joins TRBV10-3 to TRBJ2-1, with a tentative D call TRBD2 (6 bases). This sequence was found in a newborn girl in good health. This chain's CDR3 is CAIKTSSTYNEQFF. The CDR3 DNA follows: TGTGCCATCAAAACTAGCTCTACTTACAATGAGCAGTTCTTC.